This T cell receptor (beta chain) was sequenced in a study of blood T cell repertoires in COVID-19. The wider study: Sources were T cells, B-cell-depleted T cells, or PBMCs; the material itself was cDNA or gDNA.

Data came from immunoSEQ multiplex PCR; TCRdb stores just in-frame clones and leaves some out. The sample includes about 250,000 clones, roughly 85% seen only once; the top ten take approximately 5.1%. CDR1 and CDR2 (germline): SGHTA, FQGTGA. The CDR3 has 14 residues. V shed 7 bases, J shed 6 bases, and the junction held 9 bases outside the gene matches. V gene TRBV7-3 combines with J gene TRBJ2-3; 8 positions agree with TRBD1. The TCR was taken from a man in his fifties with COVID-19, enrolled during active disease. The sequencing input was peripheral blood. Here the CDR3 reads CASTSDRGRDTQYF. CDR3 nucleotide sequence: TGTGCCAGCACCAGCGACAGGGGCCGGGATACGCAGTATTTT.